A single sample gave rise to the 21 T cell receptor beta chains below, sequenced in a study of cytomegalovirus exposure and HLA in healthy donors. In the PCR, 60 Vbeta and 13 Jbeta primers were used. The protocol was immunoSEQ multiplex PCR, while the TCRdb copy is restricted to in-frame clones and leaves out a portion. The sample lists 85,000 to 100,000 clones; nearly 70% were seen once. Material: PBMCs. The receptors come from a middle-aged man in good health and CMV-seronegative.

The chain has TRBV29-1 and TRBJ2-5; D unclear. V lost 1 base to trimming and J lost 5 bases, with 11 bases between them. Germline V gene sequence: CDR1 SQVTM, CDR2 ANQGSEA. The CDR3 totals 13 residues. This CDR3 is CSVEVGTRETQYF. DNA of the CDR3: TGCAGCGTTGAAGTGGGCACACGGGAGACCCAGTACTTC.

The J gene is TRBJ2-2, the V gene TRBV30, with 9 bases aligning to TRBD1. The CDR3 extends over 15 amino acids. Germline V gene lookup returns CDR1 GTSNPN and CDR2 SVGIG (reference sequence). V trimming: 4 bases; J trimming: 3 bases; junction bases outside the gene matches: 6. The CDR3, as DNA: TGTGCCTGGATGGGACAGGGTTTTGACACCGGGGAGCTGTTTTTT. Translated, it gives CAWMGQGFDTGELFF.

V and J are TRBV29-1 and TRBJ2-5; tentatively, D is TRBD2 (5 bases). This CDR3 comprises 13 residues. The V gene's germline CDR1 is SQVTM and CDR2 ANQGSEA. V lost 6 bases to trimming and J lost 0 bases, with 11 bases between them. The CDR3 reads CSVTGIYQETQYF. The DNA for the CDR3 is TGCAGCGTGACCGGGATCTACCAAGAGACCCAGTACTTC.

In its sample, this clone was seen once. The V call is TRBV7-9, the J call TRBJ1-3; no clear D gene. In germline, CDR1 is SEHNR, CDR2 FQNEAQ (reference sequence). There are 15 residues in the CDR3. The V end was cut by 1 base, the J end by 0 bases, with 7 bases between. CDR3 sequence reads: CASSLVLYSGNTIYF. CDR3 coding DNA: TGTGCCAGCAGCTTAGTTCTCTACTCTGGAAACACCATATATTTT.

The genes are TRBV4-2 and TRBJ2-5; no definite D call. V lost 0 bases and J lost 5, with 10 bases in between. The CDR3 covers 14 residues. CDR1 and CDR2 (germline): LGHNA, YNFKEQ. The CDR3 DNA is TGTGCCAGCAGCCAAGATCAACTCCTCGAGACCCAGTACTTC. Protein product: CASSQDQLLETQYF.

This chain links TRBV2 with TRBJ2-7; 9 bases are a match to TRBD2. V lost 6 bases to trimming and J lost 7 bases; unmatched junction nucleotides: 1. The CDR3 is 11 residues long. The V gene's germline CDR1 is SNHLY and CDR2 FYNNEI. CDR3 sequence reads: CASSGLAEQYV. The CDR3 coding sequence is TGTGCCAGCAGCGGACTAGCGGAGCAGTACGTC.

This chain connects TRBV9 to TRBJ2-5; D remains unclear. This CDR3 region has 14 residues. V shed 0 bases and J shed 6 bases, with 12 bases lying between them. Germline V gene data show CDR1 as SGDLS and CDR2 as YYNGEE. The CDR3 loop is CASSVATAPQTQYF. CDR3 coding DNA: TGTGCCAGCAGCGTAGCTACTGCTCCCCAGACCCAGTACTTC.

By its share, this clone is medium-sized. The chain is built from TRBV4-1 and TRBJ1-4; D is perhaps TRBD1 (5 bases). Germline loops: CDR1 MGHRA, CDR2 YSYEKL. CDR3 length: 15 residues. V was trimmed by 0 bases and J by 5 bases, leaving 10 bases between them. The CDR3 is CASSQDRGRNEKLFF. DNA for the CDR3: TGCGCCAGCAGCCAAGATAGGGGCCGAAATGAAAAACTGTTTTTT.

The chain is built from TRBV2 and TRBJ2-7, with TRBD2 identical over 9 bases. CDR1 and CDR2 from the germline V gene are SNHLY and FYNNEI. This CDR3 comprises 14 residues. The junction had 11 bases not matched to a gene; V was cut back by 7 bases and J by 7 bases. The CDR3 sequence is CASKDQRGAGEQYF. As DNA, the CDR3 is TGTGCCAGCAAGGACCAGCGGGGGGCTGGGGAGCAGTACTTC.

The DNA for the CDR3 is TGTGCCAGCTCTCCGGCGGCTAGTAGCACAGATACGCAGTATTTT. Translated: CASSPAASSTDTQYF. This chain connects TRBV18 to TRBJ2-3; D gene ambiguous. CDR3 length: 15 amino acids. The V gene lost 6 bases and the J gene lost 0 bases, with 13 bases spanning the gap. Germline CDR1 reads KGHSH; CDR2 reads LQKENI. Drawing the rest from reference TRBV18 and TRBJ2-3, the complete variable domain is NAGVMQNPRHLVRRRGQEARLRCSPMKGHSHVYWYRQLPEEGLKFMVYLQKENIIDESGMPKERFSAEFPKEGPSILRIQQVVRGDSAAYFCASSPAASSTDTQYFGPGTRLTVL.

This clone was seen once. The chain carries TRBV2 and TRBJ2-2; possibly TRBD1 for D (6 bases). Germline CDR1 reads SNHLY; CDR2 reads FYNNEI. The CDR3 covers 15 residues. Trimming shortened V by 4 bases and J by 2 bases, and 11 bases separated the two germline ends. CDR3 nucleotide sequence: TGTGCCAGCAGTGTTTCACAGGGAAACACCGGGGAGCTGTTTTTT. Translation gives CASSVSQGNTGELFF.

V and J are TRBV7-6 and TRBJ2-6; TRBD2 might be the D (5 bases). Trimming left V 5 bases short and J 0 bases short, with 20 bases between. The CDR3 loop spans 19 amino acids. CDR1 is SGHVS, CDR2 FNYEAQ, per germline. CDR3 bases: TGTGCCAGCAGCCGCGTGGTTCGGTCGGGAAACTCTGGGGCCAACGTCCTGACTTTC. Translating it yields CASSRVVRSGNSGANVLTF. Looking up the rest from reference TRBV7-6 and TRBJ2-6 gives the full variable domain: GAGVSQSPRYKVTKRGQDVALRCDPISGHVSLYWYRQALGQGPEFLTYFNYEAQQDKSGLPNDRFSAERPEGSISTLTIQRTEQRDSAMYRCASSRVVRSGNSGANVLTFGAGSRLTVL.

The V call is TRBV7-9, the J call TRBJ1-1; a weak D match, TRBD1 (6 bases). V lost 2 bases, J lost 1 base, and 17 bases lay in between. Looked up from germline, CDR1 is SEHNR and CDR2 is FQNEAQ (reference sequence). The CDR3 covers 17 residues. The CDR3 is CASSLPRQGIRNTEAFF. The CDR3 nucleotides read TGTGCCAGCAGCTTACCCCGCCAGGGGATTCGGAACACTGAAGCTTTCTTT. Full variable domain (missing parts from reference TRBV7-9 and TRBJ1-1): DTGVSQNPRHKITKRGQNVTFRCDPISEHNRLYWYRQTLGQGPEFLTYFQNEAQLEKSRLLSDRFSAERPKGSFSTLEIQRTEQGDSAMYLCASSLPRQGIRNTEAFFGQGTRLTVV.

V and J are TRBV7-8 and TRBJ1-6; TRBD1 aligns across 7 bases. The CDR3 spans 17 residues. The germline gives CDR1 SGHVS, CDR2 FQNEAQ. V lost 1 base to trimming and J lost 2 bases; unmatched junction nucleotides: 5. The chain's CDR3 is CASSLGQGGPYNSPLHF. The CDR3 DNA reads TGTGCCAGCAGCTTAGGACAGGGAGGCCCCTATAATTCACCCCTCCACTTT.

This chain links TRBV11-3 with TRBJ2-1; 7 bases align to TRBD1. This CDR3 spans 14 amino acids. After removal of 1 base from V and 8 bases from J, the junction contained 5 bases not matched to a gene. Germline CDR1 SGHNT, CDR2 YENEEA. CDR3 protein: CASSLGQGGHEQFF. CDR3 sequence (DNA): TGTGCCAGCAGCTTAGGACAGGGCGGCCATGAGCAGTTCTTC.

This sequence joins TRBV15 and TRBJ1-6, with a weak D call TRBD1 (6 bases). The germline CDR1 and CDR2 sequences are LNHNV and YYDKDF (reference sequence). The germline V and J ends were trimmed by 1 base and 7 bases, with 14 bases remaining between them. This CDR3 contains 16 residues. The CDR3 loop reads CATSRVGQGKNSPLHF. For the CDR3, the DNA is TGTGCCACCAGCAGAGTGGGGCAGGGGAAGAATTCACCCCTCCACTTT.

The sample holds one count of this clone. The V gene is TRBV28, the J gene TRBJ1-4, with TRBD1 matching over 11 bases. Trimming took 4 bases from V and 7 from J; bases not matched to a gene: 5. There are 15 residues in the CDR3. Germline V lookup: CDR1 MDHEN, CDR2 SYDVKM. For the CDR3, the DNA is TGTGCCAGCAGTTCGGCCGGGACAGGGGGTGAAAAACTGTTTTTT. This gives the protein CASSSAGTGGEKLFF.

There are a few counts of this clone. V gene TRBV30 combines with J gene TRBJ1-3; D is uncertain. Germline CDR1 is GTSNPN and CDR2 is SVGIG (reference sequence). The CDR3 runs 14 residues. V shed 1 base and J shed 0 bases, with 7 bases lying between them. The CDR3, as DNA: TGTGCCTGGAGTGGAGGTTACTCTGGAAACACCATATATTTT. Its translation: CAWSGGYSGNTIYF.

V gene TRBV29-1 combines with J gene TRBJ2-1, with TRBD2 matching over 7 bases. The CDR3 has 13 residues. The germline V gene encodes CDR1 SQVTM and CDR2 ANQGSEA. Trimming at V came to 6 bases and at J to 0 bases, leaving 2 bases not matched to a gene. As DNA, the CDR3 is TGCAGCGTCTGGACTAGCTCCTACAATGAGCAGTTCTTC. It specifies CSVWTSSYNEQFF.

The V gene is TRBV30, the J gene TRBJ2-2, with 13 positions matching TRBD2. Germline V gene lookup returns CDR1 GTSNPN and CDR2 SVGIG (reference sequence). This CDR3 spans 15 amino acids. CDR3 bases: TGTGCTGGGAGGACTAGCGGGGGTTACACCGGGGAGCTGTTTTTT. Translation: CAGRTSGGYTGELFF.

CDR3 coding DNA: TGTGCCAGCAGTTACGCCAGGGGGCCTGGGGCCAACGTCCTGACTTTC. This sequence encodes CASSYARGPGANVLTF. V and J are TRBV6-5 and TRBJ2-6; 8 positions match TRBD1. The CDR3 totals 16 residues. J was trimmed by 2 bases and V by 2 bases; bases with no gene match: 2. Germline CDR1 reads MNHEY; CDR2 reads SVGAGI.